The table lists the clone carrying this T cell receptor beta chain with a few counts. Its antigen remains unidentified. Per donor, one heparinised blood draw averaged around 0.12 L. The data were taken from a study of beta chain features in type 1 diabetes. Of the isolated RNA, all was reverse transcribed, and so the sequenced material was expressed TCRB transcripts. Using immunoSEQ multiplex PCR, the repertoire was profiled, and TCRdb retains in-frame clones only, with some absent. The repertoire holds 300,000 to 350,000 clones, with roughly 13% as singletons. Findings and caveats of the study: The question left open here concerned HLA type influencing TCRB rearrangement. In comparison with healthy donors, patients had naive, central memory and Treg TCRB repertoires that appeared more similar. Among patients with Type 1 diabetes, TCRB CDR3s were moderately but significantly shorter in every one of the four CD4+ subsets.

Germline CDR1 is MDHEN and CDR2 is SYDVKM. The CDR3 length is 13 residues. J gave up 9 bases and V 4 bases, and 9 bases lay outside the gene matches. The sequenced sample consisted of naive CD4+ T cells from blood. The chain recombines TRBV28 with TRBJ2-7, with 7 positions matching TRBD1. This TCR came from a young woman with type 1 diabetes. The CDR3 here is CASSSVRDRGQYF. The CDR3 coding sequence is TGTGCCAGCAGTTCAGTCCGGGACAGAGGGCAGTACTTC.